These 16 T cell receptor beta chains were all obtained from the same sample, sequenced in a study of blood T cell repertoires in COVID-19. The method was immunoSEQ multiplex PCR; TCRdb's version includes in-frame clones alone and lacks a portion of them. The repertoire holds 350,000 to 400,000 clones, with approximately 89% as singletons. The sequencing sample was made of PBMCs or T cells enriched from blood (not recorded which). All receptors derive from a woman aged 40 to 49 who had been exposed to COVID-19.

This chain uses TRBV7-3 with TRBJ2-3; D is unclear. Per the germline V gene, CDR1 is SGHTA and CDR2 is FQGTGA. This CDR3 comprises 14 residues. Trimming shortened V by 0 bases and J by 5 bases, and 9 bases separated the two germline ends. The DNA of the CDR3 is TGTGCCAGCAGCTTAACGAGGTTTTTAGATACGCAGTATTTT. This encodes CASSLTRFLDTQYF.

V gene TRBV5-4 combines with J gene TRBJ1-1; D remains unclear. This CDR3 has 14 residues. The germline V gene has CDR1 SGHNT and CDR2 YYREEE (reference sequence). V was cut by 3 bases and J by 4 bases, with 13 bases left in between. The CDR3 bases are TGTGCCAGCAGCTCCCCATTTAGAGCCACTGAAGCTTTCTTT. It translates to CASSSPFRATEAFF.

The CDR3: CASSPRGAGFLRGELFF. The CDR3 nucleotides are TGTGCCAGCAGCCCGCGGGGAGCGGGGTTCTTGAGGGGGGAGCTGTTTTTT. V usage is TRBV13 and J usage is TRBJ2-2; 7 nucleotides match TRBD2. Germline V gives CDR1 PRHDT, CDR2 FYEKMQ (reference sequence). CDR3 size: 17 residues. The junction had 17 bases not matched to a gene; V was cut back by 5 bases and J by 8 bases.

The V call is TRBV11-3, the J call TRBJ2-3; D is unresolved. This CDR3 comprises 13 residues. Germline loops: CDR1 SGHNT, CDR2 YENEEA. V lost 5 bases and J lost 1, with 7 bases in between. CDR3 bases: TGTGCCAGCAGCCCCCAGGGCACAGATACGCAGTATTTT. Translation: CASSPQGTDTQYF.

The V and J genes are TRBV5-5 and TRBJ1-6; the match to TRBD1 covers 7 bases. The CDR3 loop spans 15 amino acids. CDR1 and CDR2 from the germline V gene are SGHKS and YYEKEE (reference sequence). V shed 1 base, J shed 5 bases, and the junction held 3 bases outside the gene matches. Here the CDR3 DNA reads TGTGCCAGCAGCTTGTGGCAGGGGGATAATTCACCCCTCCACTTT. It yields the protein CASSLWQGDNSPLHF.

This clone was counted once. V usage is TRBV2 and J usage is TRBJ2-3, with TRBD2 as a possible D gene (6 bases). The CDR3 loop spans 13 amino acids. Germline assignment: CDR1 SNHLY and CDR2 FYNNEI. V lost 8 bases and J lost 3, with 12 bases in between. As DNA, the CDR3 is TGTGCCAGCGAAAGGGGAGGAACAGATACGCAGTATTTT. Its translation is CASERGGTDTQYF. Complete variable domain (other parts from reference TRBV2 and TRBJ2-3): EPEVTQTPSHQVTQMGQEVILRCVPISNHLYFYWYRQILGQKVEFLVSFYNNEISEKSEIFDDQFSVERPDGSNFTLKIRSTKLEDSAMYFCASERGGTDTQYFGPGTRLTVL.

This chain connects TRBV3-1 (or the pseudogene TRBV3-2) to TRBJ2-1; 10 nucleotides agree with TRBD2. CDR3 length: 17 residues. CDR1 and CDR2 from the germline V gene are LGHDT and YNNKEL (reference sequence). Trimming cost V 4 bases and J 6 bases; bases outside gene matches: 12. The CDR3 loop is CASSPERLAGAINEQFF. The CDR3 nucleotides read TGTGCCAGCAGCCCAGAAAGGCTAGCGGGAGCTATCAATGAGCAGTTCTTC.

The chain carries TRBV19 and TRBJ1-5, with 10 bases fitting TRBD1. V lost 6 bases to trimming and J lost 4 bases; unmatched junction nucleotides: 3. The CDR3 covers 14 residues. CDR1 and CDR2 from the germline V gene are LNHDA and SQIVND (reference sequence). Written as DNA, the CDR3 is TGTGCCAGTAGGGCGGACAGGGGGAATCAGCCCCAGCATTTT. Amino acid sequence: CASRADRGNQPQHF.

The rearrangement joins TRBV5-1 to TRBJ2-5; D gene unclear. The V gene lost 3 bases and the J gene lost 5 bases, with 17 bases spanning the gap. Germline-derived CDR1 and CDR2 are SGHRS and YFSETQ. There are 15 residues in the CDR3. CDR3 sequence reads: CASSSEPTPPETQYF. CDR3 coding DNA: TGCGCCAGCAGCTCCGAACCGACACCGCCGGAGACCCAGTACTTC.

This chain connects TRBV5-1 to TRBJ1-1; 9 nucleotides match TRBD1. CDR1 and CDR2 from the germline V gene are SGHRS and YFSETQ. CDR3 size: 14 residues. Unmatched junction bases numbered 6, after V lost 2 bases and J lost 7 bases. The CDR3 sequence is CASSLNRGRDEAFF. CDR3 in DNA: TGCGCCAGCAGCTTAAACAGGGGGCGGGATGAAGCTTTCTTT. Based on the CDR3 plus reference TRBV5-1 and TRBJ1-1, the full variable domain is KAGVTQTPRYLIKTRGQQVTLSCSPISGHRSVSWYQQTPGQGLQFLFEYFSETQRNKGNFPGRFSGRQFSNSRSEMNVSTLELGDSALYLCASSLNRGRDEAFFGQGTRLTVV.

The chain combines TRBV7-8 with TRBJ2-3; 12 nucleotides agree with TRBD1. V trimming: 1 base; J trimming: 0 bases; junction bases outside the gene matches: 11. The CDR3 totals 20 residues. Looked up from germline, CDR1 is SGHVS and CDR2 is FQNEAQ. CDR3 DNA sequence: TGTGCCAGCAGCTTAGTCGGGACAGGGGGCACCCCGAGGAGCACAGATACGCAGTATTTT. It codes for CASSLVGTGGTPRSTDTQYF.

The chain couples TRBV27 to TRBJ1-5; D is uncertain. CDR3 length: 13 residues. Germline CDR1 and CDR2: MNHEY and SMNVEV (reference sequence). V was cut by 5 bases and J by 9 bases, with 14 bases left in between. CDR3 DNA sequence: TGTGCCAGCAGTCCCACTCCGGGAGGGCCCCAGCATTTT. It translates to CASSPTPGGPQHF.

The chain couples TRBV7-9 to TRBJ1-2; maybe TRBD1 (5 bases). The V gene lost 2 bases and the J gene lost 8 bases, with 9 bases spanning the gap. From germline, CDR1 is SEHNR and CDR2 FQNEAQ (reference sequence). The CDR3 spans 12 residues. The CDR3 loop reads CASSLSGGGYTF. As DNA, the CDR3 is TGTGCCAGCAGCTTAAGCGGGGGAGGCTACACCTTC.

The chain carries TRBV19 and TRBJ1-2; 8 positions match TRBD1. The junction had 7 bases not matched to a gene; V was cut back by 0 bases and J by 7 bases. The CDR3 totals 15 residues. Germline V gene sequence: CDR1 LNHDA, CDR2 SQIVND (reference sequence). Here the CDR3 reads CASSIDGTGGSGYTF. CDR3 nucleotides: TGTGCCAGTAGTATAGATGGGACAGGAGGGTCTGGCTACACCTTC.

A single count supports this clone. This chain joins TRBV30 and TRBJ2-7, with TRBD2 as a possible D gene (5 bases). This CDR3 is 14 amino acids long. Germline V gene data show CDR1 as GTSNPN and CDR2 as SVGIG (reference sequence). V was clipped by 0 bases and J by 0 bases, with 9 bases between them. CDR3 region: CAWSVLALSYEQYF. DNA of the CDR3: TGTGCCTGGAGTGTGTTAGCGCTCTCCTACGAGCAGTACTTC.

The chain combines TRBV5-4 with TRBJ2-3, with 13 bases identical to TRBD2. The trim removed 4 bases at V and 4 bases at J, leaving 9 bases unmatched. The CDR3 is 17 residues long. Germline V CDR1 and CDR2: SGHNT, YYREEE (reference sequence). CDR3 protein: CASSRRTSGSSPDTQYF. The CDR3 nucleotides are TGTGCCAGCAGCCGTCGGACTAGCGGGAGTTCCCCAGATACGCAGTATTTT. Complete variable domain (other parts from reference TRBV5-4 and TRBJ2-3): ETGVTQSPTHLIKTRGQQVTLRCSSQSGHNTVSWYQQALGQGPQFIFQYYREEENGRGNFPPRFSGLQFPNYSSELNVNALELDDSALYLCASSRRTSGSSPDTQYFGPGTRLTVL.